Below, one T cell receptor beta chain is given with its context. Its target is unknown. The data were taken from a study of follicular helper T cells after annual influenza vaccination. In the study overall: For some subjects, blood spans the 2013-2014, 2014-2015 and 2015-2016 annual vaccinations. General study points: Change in circulating plasmablasts correlated with ICOS+CD38+ cTfh clonality change.

Time point denoted: 2014-2015 season, pre-vaccination. Germline lookup yields CDR1 SGHKS and CDR2 YYEKEE (reference sequence). There are 15 residues in the CDR3. The ends were cut back, 1 base at V and 3 bases at J, with 11 bases in the middle. Sequencing of TCRB used Survey level resolution. Some clones are missing from TCRdb's copy, which holds only in-frame ones; the method was immunoSEQ multiplex PCR. In the table there are 25,000 to 35,000 clones, approximately 78% of which are singletons. The TCR comes from an adult who received the influenza vaccine. This material consisted of CXCR5+ CD38- circulating T follicular helper cells from blood, taken on the day of influenza vaccination. Subset defined: circulating Tfh, non-naive CD4+CXCR5+PD-1+ (ICOS+CD38+ or ICOS-CD38-). The V call is TRBV5-5, the J call TRBJ2-1; D is perhaps TRBD2 (6 bases). The CDR3 loop is CASSLYGSGYNEQFF. CDR3 in DNA: TGTGCCAGCAGCTTGTACGGTAGCGGCTACAATGAGCAGTTCTTC.